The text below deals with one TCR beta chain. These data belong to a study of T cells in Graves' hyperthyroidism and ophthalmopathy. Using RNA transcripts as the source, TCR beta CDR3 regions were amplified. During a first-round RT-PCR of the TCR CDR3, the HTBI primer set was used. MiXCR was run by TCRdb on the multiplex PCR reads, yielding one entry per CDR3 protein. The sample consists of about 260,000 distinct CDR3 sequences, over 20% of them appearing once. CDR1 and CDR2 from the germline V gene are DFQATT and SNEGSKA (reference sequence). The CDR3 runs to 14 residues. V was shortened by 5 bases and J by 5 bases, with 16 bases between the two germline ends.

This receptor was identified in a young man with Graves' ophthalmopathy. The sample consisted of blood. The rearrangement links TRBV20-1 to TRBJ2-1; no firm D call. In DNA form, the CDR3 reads TGCAGTGCTCCTATTCGGCCTGGGGACAATGAGCAGTTCTTC. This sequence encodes CSAPIRPGDNEQFF.